The rows below give T cell receptor beta chains drawn from one sample of a study of beta chain features in type 1 diabetes. Clones were read by immunoSEQ multiplex PCR, and TCRdb kept only the in-frame ones, dropping some. The table records 300,000 to 450,000 clones, around 13% of them present only once. The sequenced sample consisted of naive CD4+ T cells from blood. All receptors come from a man between 18 and 35 years old in good health. Each CDR3 is given with its conserved first and last residue. The D gene is left open where the match is weak. The size of a clone is reported for some rows only, either as once, few or many, or as a class for expanded clones.

>TRBJ2-1|TRBV27|-|-|13
CASSSSAYNEQFF
TGTGCCAGCAGTAGTAGCGCCTACAATGAGCAGTTCTTC
>TRBJ2-1|TRBV7-2|-|few|14
CASSLWGGKNEQFF
TGTGCCAGCAGCTTATGGGGCGGGAAAAATGAGCAGTTCTTC
>TRBJ2-5|TRBV28|-|few|14
CASRRGGAQETQYF
TGTGCCAGCAGAAGGGGGGGGGCACAAGAGACCCAGTACTTC
>TRBJ1-2|TRBV7-8|TRBD1|-|14
CASSRTGVFYGYTF
TGTGCCAGCAGCCGGACAGGGGTTTTCTATGGCTACACCTTC
>TRBJ1-2|TRBV28|-|-|14
CASSDRSEWDGYTF
TGTGCCAGCAGTGACAGAAGTGAGTGGGATGGCTACACCTTC
>TRBJ2-5|TRBV5-6|-|few|15
CASSLATGFQETQYF
TGTGCCAGCAGCCTGGCGACAGGCTTCCAAGAGACCCAGTACTTC
>TRBJ1-1|TRBV7-2|-|-|14
CASSLRHQGTEAFF
TGTGCCAGCAGCTTAAGGCATCAGGGCACTGAAGCTTTCTTT
>TRBJ1-2|TRBV5-4|-|few|14
CASSPGGANYGYTF
TGTGCCAGCAGCCCGGGGGGGGCTAACTATGGCTACACCTTC
>TRBJ2-5|TRBV5-6|TRBD2|-|14
CASSRREGEETQYF
TGTGCCAGCAGCAGGCGGGAGGGAGAAGAGACCCAGTACTTC
>TRBJ2-1|TRBV4-1|TRBD2|-|16
CASSQSTGGLHNEQFF
TGCGCCAGCAGCCAAAGTACGGGGGGTCTACACAATGAGCAGTTCTTC